The present TCR beta chain was sequenced within a study of T cells after yellow fever vaccination. At the level of the study: With SMART-Seq v4 Ultra Low Input, the fractions containing low cell numbers were prepared.

A single record per CDR3 protein comes from TCRdb applying MiXCR to the 5' RACE reads. The data contain 450,000 to 650,000 distinct CDR3 sequences, 13% of them singletons. Trimming removed 6 bases at V and 7 bases at J, with 7 bases between. Germline CDR1 reads MNHNY; CDR2 reads SVGAGI (reference sequence). The CDR3 covers 11 residues. The chain recombines TRBV6-6 with TRBJ2-1, with D perhaps TRBD1 (6 bases). This TCR was sampled from a man aged 30 to 45 who received the YFV17D yellow fever vaccine. The material sequenced was PBMCs, taken on the day of the yellow fever booster vaccination. The CDR3 sequence is CASSDRNEQFF. In nucleotides, the CDR3 is TGTGCCAGCAGCGACAGGAATGAGCAGTTCTTC.